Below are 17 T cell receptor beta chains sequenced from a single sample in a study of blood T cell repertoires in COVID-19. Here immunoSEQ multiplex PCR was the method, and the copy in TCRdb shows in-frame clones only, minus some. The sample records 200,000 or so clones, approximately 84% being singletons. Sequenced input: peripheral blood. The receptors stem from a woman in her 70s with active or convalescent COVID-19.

CDR3 DNA sequence: TGTGCCAGCAGCTCTCAAGAGACCCAGTACTTC. Translating gives CASSSQETQYF. V gene TRBV7-9 combines with J gene TRBJ2-5; no firm D call. The CDR3 runs to 11 residues. Trimming took off 4 bases at V and 2 bases at J, with 2 bases between the two ends. Germline lookup yields CDR1 SEHNR and CDR2 FQNEAQ (reference sequence). The entire variable domain, with the rest obtained from reference TRBV7-9 and TRBJ2-5, is as follows: DTGVSQNPRHKITKRGQNVTFRCDPISEHNRLYWYRQTLGQGPEFLTYFQNEAQLEKSRLLSDRFSAERPKGSFSTLEIQRTEQGDSAMYLCASSSQETQYFGPGTRLLVL.

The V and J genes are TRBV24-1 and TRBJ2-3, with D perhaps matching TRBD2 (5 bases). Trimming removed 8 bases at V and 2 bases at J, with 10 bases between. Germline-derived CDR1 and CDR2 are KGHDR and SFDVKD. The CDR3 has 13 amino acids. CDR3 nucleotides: TGTGCCACCACTGAGGGCCCCACAGATACGCAGTATTTT. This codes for CATTEGPTDTQYF.

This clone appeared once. The CDR3 sequence: CASSRGIRDKQFF. DNA of the CDR3: TGTGCCAGCAGCCGCGGCATACGGGATAAGCAGTTCTTC. The chain employs TRBV11-3 and TRBJ2-1, with a tentative D call TRBD2 (5 bases). Germline V gives CDR1 SGHNT, CDR2 YENEEA. V was cut by 5 bases and J by 11 bases, with 16 bases left in between. The CDR3 contains 13 residues.

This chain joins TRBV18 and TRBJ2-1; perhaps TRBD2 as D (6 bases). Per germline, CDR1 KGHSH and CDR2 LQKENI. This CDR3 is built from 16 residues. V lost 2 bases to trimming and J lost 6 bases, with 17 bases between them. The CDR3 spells CASSPRQASELNEQFF. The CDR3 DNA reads TGTGCCAGCTCACCAAGGCAGGCTAGCGAGCTCAATGAGCAGTTCTTC.

CDR3 sequence (DNA): TGTGCCAGCAGCCAAGCCGCAGGCTCAACTAATGAAAAACTGTTTTTT. Amino acids: CASSQAAGSTNEKLFF. The chain recombines TRBV4-2 with TRBJ1-4; D call uncertain. This CDR3 comprises 16 residues. V lost 1 base and J lost 0, with 9 bases in between. Looked up from germline, CDR1 is LGHNA and CDR2 is YNFKEQ.

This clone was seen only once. The CDR3 DNA is TGTGCCAGCAGTTCGGCTGGCGACAGGGGCTATGGCTACACCTTC. Translation gives CASSSAGDRGYGYTF. The rearrangement uses TRBV6-5 and TRBJ1-2, with 8 bases lining up with TRBD1. The J segment lost 4 bases and the V segment lost 4 bases, leaving 8 bases of the junction unmatched. Germline assignment: CDR1 MNHEY and CDR2 SVGAGI. This CDR3 has 15 amino acids.

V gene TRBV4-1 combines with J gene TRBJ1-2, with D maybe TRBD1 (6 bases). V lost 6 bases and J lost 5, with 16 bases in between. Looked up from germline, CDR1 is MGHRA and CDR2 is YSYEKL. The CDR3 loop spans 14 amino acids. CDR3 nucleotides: TGCGCCAGCAGTATAAGGACAGAGAATTATGGCTACACCTTC. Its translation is CASSIRTENYGYTF.

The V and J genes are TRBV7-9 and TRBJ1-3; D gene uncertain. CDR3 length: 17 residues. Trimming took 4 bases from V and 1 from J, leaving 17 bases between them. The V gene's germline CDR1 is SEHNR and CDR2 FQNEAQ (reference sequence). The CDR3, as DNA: TGTGCCAGCAGCTCGCGGGGAGGTGTCCAATCTGGAAACACCATATATTTT. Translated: CASSSRGGVQSGNTIYF.

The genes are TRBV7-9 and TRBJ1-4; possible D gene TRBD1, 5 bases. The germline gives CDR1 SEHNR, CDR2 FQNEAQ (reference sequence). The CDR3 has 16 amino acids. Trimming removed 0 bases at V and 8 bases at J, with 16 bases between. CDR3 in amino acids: CASSLAWGGPSEKLFF. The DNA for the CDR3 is TGTGCCAGCAGCTTAGCTTGGGGGGGTCCTTCCGAAAAACTGTTTTTT.

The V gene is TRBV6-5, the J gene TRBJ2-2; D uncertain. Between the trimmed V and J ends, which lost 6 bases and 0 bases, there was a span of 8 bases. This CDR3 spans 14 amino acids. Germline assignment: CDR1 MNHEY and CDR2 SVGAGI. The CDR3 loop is CASRRFSNTGELFF. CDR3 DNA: TGTGCCAGCAGGCGGTTCTCGAACACCGGGGAGCTGTTTTTT.

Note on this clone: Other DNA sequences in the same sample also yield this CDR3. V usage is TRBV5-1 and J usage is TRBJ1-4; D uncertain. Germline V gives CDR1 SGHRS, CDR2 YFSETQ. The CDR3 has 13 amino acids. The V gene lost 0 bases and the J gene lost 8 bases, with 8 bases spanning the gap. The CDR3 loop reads CASSLGGGEKLFF. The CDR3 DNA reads TGCGCCAGCAGCTTGGGTGGAGGAGAAAAACTGTTTTTT.

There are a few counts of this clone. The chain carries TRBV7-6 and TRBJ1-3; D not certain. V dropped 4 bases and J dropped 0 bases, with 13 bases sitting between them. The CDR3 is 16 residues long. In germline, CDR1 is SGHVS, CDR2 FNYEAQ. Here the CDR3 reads CASSSPGDDSGNTIYF. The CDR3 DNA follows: TGTGCCAGCAGCTCCCCCGGGGATGACTCTGGAAACACCATATATTTT.

The CDR3 protein is CASSGSWGANVLTF. CDR3 nucleotides: TGTGCCAGCAGCGGGTCGTGGGGGGCCAACGTCCTGACTTTC. The chain links TRBV6-5 to TRBJ2-6; D gene ambiguous. The length of the CDR3 is 14 residues. V gave up 6 bases and J gave up 4 bases, with 10 bases separating them. The germline CDR1 and CDR2 sequences are MNHEY and SVGAGI.

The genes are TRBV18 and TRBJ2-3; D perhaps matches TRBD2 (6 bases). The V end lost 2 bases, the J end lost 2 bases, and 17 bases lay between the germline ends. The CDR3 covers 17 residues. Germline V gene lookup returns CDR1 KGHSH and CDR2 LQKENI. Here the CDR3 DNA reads TGTGCCAGCTCACCAAGAAGGACTACAGGAAACACAGATACGCAGTATTTT. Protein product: CASSPRRTTGNTDTQYF.

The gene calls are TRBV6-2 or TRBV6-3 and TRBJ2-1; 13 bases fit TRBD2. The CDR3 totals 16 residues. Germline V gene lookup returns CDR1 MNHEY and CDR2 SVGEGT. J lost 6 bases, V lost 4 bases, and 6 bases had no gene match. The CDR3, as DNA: TGTGCCAGCAGTTCCCGACTAGCGGGAGGCGGCAATGAGCAGTTCTTC. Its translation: CASSSRLAGGGNEQFF.

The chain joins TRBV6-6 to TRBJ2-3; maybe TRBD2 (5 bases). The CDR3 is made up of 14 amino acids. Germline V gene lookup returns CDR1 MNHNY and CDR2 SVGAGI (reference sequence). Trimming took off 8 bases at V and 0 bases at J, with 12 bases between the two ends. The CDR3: CASGEGISTDTQYF. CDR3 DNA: TGTGCCAGCGGAGAGGGAATCAGCACAGATACGCAGTATTTT.

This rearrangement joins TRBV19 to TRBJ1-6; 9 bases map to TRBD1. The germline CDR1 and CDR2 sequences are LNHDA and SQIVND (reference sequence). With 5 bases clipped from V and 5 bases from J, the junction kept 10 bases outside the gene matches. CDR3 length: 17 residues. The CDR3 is CASSADRTGANNSPLHF. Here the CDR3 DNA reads TGTGCCAGTAGTGCCGATAGGACAGGGGCAAATAATTCACCCCTCCACTTT.